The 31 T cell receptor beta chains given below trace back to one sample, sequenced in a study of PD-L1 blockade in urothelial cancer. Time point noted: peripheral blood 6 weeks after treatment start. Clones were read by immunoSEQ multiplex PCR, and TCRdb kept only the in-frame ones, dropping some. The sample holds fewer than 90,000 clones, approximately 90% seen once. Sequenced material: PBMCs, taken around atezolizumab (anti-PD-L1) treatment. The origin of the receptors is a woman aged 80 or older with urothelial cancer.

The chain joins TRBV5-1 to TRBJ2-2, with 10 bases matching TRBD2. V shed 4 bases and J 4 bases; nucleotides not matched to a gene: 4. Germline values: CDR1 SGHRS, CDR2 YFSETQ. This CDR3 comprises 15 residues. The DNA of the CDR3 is TGCGCCAGCAGCCCGTCTAGCGGGAGCACCGGGGAGCTGTTTTTT. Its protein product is CASSPSSGSTGELFF.

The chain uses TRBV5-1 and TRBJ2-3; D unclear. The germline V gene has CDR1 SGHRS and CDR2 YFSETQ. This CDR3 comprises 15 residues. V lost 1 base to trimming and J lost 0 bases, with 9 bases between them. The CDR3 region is CASSLLGISTDTQYF. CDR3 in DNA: TGCGCCAGCAGCTTGCTAGGAATCAGCACAGATACGCAGTATTTT.

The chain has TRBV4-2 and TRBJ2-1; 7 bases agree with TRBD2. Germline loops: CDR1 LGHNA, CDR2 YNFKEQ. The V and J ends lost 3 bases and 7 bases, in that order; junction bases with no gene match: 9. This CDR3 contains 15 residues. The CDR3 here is CASSQASGAGNEQFF. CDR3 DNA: TGTGCCAGCAGCCAGGCTAGCGGAGCCGGAAATGAGCAGTTCTTC.

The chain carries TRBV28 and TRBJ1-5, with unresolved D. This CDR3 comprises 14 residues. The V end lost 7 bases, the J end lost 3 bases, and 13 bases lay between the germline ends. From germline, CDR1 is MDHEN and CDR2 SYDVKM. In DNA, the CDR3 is TGTGCCAGCATTTCGCGGGGATACAATCAGCCCCAGCATTTT. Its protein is CASISRGYNQPQHF. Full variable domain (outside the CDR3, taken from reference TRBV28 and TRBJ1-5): DVKVTQSSRYLVKRTGEKVFLECVQDMDHENMFWYRQDPGLGLRLIYFSYDVKMKEKGDIPEGYSVSREKKERFSLILESASTNQTSMYLCASISRGYNQPQHFGDGTRLSIL.

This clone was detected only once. The CDR3 bases are TGTGCCAGCAGCTTGCGCGGGGCCCGGGGAGAGCAGTACTTC. This translates into CASSLRGARGEQYF. The chain has TRBV7-2 and TRBJ2-7; D may be TRBD2 (6 bases). Germline V CDR1 and CDR2: SGHTA, FQGNSA. The ends were cut back, 3 bases at V and 7 bases at J, with 16 bases in the middle. This CDR3 has 14 amino acids.

This CDR3 is CASSVTSGRENEQFF. The CDR3 DNA reads as TGTGCCAGCAGCGTCACTAGCGGGAGGGAAAATGAGCAGTTCTTC. The gene calls are TRBV6-5 and TRBJ2-1, with 13 bases fitting TRBD2. The trim removed 6 bases at V and 7 bases at J, leaving 6 bases unmatched. The CDR3 consists of 15 residues. The germline gives CDR1 MNHEY, CDR2 SVGAGI.

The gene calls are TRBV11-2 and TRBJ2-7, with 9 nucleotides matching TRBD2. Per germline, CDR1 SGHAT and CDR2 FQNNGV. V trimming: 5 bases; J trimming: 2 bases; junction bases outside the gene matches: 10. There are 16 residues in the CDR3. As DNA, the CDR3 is TGTGCCAGCAGCACCCGGACTAGCGTTAAGGCCTACGAGCAGTACTTC. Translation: CASSTRTSVKAYEQYF.

This CDR3 is CASSPSREGNEQFF. Here the CDR3 DNA reads TGTGCCAGCAGCCCAAGTCGGGAGGGTAATGAGCAGTTCTTC. The rearrangement uses TRBV7-3 and TRBJ2-1; TRBD2 agrees at 8 bases. V was clipped by 5 bases and J by 7 bases; unmatched bases: 7. CDR1 is SGHTA and CDR2 is FQGTGA in the germline V gene. The CDR3 runs to 14 residues. Together with reference TRBV7-3 and TRBJ2-1, the CDR3 gives the full variable domain: GAGVSQTPSNKVTEKGKYVELRCDPISGHTALYWYRQSLGQGPEFLIYFQGTGAADDSGLPNDRFFAVRPEGSVSTLKIQRTERGDSAVYLCASSPSREGNEQFFGPGTRLTVL.

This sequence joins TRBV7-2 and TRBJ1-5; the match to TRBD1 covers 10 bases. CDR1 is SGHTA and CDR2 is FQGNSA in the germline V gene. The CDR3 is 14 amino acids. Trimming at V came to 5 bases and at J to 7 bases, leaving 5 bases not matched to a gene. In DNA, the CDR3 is TGTGCCAGCAGCGAACGACAGGGGGCACAGCCCCAGCATTTT. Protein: CASSERQGAQPQHF.

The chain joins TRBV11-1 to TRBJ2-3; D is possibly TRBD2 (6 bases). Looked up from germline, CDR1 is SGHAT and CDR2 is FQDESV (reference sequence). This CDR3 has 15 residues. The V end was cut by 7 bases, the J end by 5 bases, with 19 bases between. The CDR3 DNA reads TGTGCCAGCACCACAAGGGACTGGGTAAAAGATACGCAGTATTTT. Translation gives CASTTRDWVKDTQYF.

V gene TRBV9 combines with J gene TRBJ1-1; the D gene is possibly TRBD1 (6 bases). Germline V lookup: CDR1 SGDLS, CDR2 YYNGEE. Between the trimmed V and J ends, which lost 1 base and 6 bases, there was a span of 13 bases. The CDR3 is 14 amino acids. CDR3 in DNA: TGTGCCAGCAGCGTACAGGGGCCAGGGGCTGAAGCTTTCTTT. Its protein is CASSVQGPGAEAFF.

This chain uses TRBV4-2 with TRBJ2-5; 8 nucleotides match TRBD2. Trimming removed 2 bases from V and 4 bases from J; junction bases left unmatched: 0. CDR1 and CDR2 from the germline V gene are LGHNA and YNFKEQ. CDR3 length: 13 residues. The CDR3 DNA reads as TGTGCCAGCAGCCAAACTAGCGGAGAGACCCAGTACTTC. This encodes CASSQTSGETQYF.

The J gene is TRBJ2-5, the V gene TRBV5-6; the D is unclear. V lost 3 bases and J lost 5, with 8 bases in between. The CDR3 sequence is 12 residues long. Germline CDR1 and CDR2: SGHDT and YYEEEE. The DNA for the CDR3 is TGTGCCAGCAGCTCCTCTAGTGAGACCCAGTACTTC. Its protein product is CASSSSSETQYF.

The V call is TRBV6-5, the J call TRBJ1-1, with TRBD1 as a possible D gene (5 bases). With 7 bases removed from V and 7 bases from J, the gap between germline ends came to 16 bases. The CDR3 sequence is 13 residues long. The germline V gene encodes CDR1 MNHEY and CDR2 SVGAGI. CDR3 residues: CASTDPGGIEAFF. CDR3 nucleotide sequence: TGTGCCAGCACCGACCCGGGGGGGATTGAAGCTTTCTTT.

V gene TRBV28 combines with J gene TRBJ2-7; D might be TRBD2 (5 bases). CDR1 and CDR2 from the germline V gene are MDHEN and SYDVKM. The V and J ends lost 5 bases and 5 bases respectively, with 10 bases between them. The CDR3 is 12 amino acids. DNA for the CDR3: TGTGCCAGCAGTACGCCAGCGGACGAGCAGTACTTC. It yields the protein CASSTPADEQYF.

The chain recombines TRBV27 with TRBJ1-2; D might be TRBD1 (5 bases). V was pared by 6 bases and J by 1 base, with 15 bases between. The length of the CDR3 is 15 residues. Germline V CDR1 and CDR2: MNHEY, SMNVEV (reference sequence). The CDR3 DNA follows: TGTGCCAGCAGCCGGACCGGGGGGTTTAACTATGGCTACACCTTC. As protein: CASSRTGGFNYGYTF.

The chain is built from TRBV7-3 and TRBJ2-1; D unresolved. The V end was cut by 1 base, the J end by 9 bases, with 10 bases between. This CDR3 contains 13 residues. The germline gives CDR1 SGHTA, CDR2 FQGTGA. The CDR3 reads CASSLRYSSEQFF. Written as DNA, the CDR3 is TGTGCCAGCAGCTTAAGGTATAGTAGTGAGCAGTTCTTC.

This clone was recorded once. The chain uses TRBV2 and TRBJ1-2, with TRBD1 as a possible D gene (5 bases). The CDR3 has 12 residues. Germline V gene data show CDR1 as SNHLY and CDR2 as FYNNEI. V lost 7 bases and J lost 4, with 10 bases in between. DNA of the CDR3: TGTGCCAGCACCATGGACACCTATGGCTACACCTTC. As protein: CASTMDTYGYTF. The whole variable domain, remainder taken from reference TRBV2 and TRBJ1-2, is EPEVTQTPSHQVTQMGQEVILRCVPISNHLYFYWYRQILGQKVEFLVSFYNNEISEKSEIFDDQFSVERPDGSNFTLKIRSTKLEDSAMYFCASTMDTYGYTFGSGTRLTVV.

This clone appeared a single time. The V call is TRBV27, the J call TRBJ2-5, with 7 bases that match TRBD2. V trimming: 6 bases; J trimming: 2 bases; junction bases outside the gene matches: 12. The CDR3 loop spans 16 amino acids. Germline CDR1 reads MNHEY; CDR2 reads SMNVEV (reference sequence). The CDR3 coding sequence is TGTGCCAGCAGGCCACTCTCTAGCGGAGGGCAAGAGACCCAGTACTTC. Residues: CASRPLSSGGQETQYF.

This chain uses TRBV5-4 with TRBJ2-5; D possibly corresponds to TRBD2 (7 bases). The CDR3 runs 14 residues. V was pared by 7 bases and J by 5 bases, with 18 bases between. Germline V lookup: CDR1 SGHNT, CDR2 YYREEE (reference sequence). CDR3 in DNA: TGTGCCAGCTCACAAGGGGGGGGAGACGAGACCCAGTACTTC. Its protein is CASSQGGGDETQYF.

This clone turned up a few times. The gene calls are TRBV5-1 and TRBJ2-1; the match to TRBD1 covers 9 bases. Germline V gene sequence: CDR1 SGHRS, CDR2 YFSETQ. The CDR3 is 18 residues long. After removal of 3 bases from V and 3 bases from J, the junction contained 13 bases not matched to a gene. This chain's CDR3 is CASSYTLSGTGLYNEQFF. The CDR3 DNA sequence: TGCGCCAGCAGCTATACACTATCCGGGACAGGGCTCTACAATGAGCAGTTCTTC.

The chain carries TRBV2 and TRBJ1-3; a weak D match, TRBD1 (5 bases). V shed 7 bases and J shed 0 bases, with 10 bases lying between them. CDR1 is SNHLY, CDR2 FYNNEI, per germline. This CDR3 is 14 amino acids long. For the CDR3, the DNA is TGTGCCAGCAATCCCAGGGCCTCTGGAAACACCATATATTTT. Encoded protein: CASNPRASGNTIYF.

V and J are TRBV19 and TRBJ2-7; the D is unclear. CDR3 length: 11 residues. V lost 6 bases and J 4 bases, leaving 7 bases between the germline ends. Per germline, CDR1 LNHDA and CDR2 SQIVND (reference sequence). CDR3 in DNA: TGTGCCAGTAGGAGCAAGTACGAGCAGTACTTC. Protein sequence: CASRSKYEQYF.

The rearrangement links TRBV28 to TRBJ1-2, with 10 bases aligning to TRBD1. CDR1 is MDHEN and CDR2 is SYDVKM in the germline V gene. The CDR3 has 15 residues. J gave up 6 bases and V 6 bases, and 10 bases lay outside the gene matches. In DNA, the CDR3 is TGTGCCAGCAGAGACTCACTGGGACAGGGGAATGGCTACACCTTC. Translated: CASRDSLGQGNGYTF.

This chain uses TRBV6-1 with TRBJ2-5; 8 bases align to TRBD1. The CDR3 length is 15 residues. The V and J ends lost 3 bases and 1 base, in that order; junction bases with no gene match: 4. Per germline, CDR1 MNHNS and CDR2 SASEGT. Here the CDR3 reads CASSDNTGGQETQYF. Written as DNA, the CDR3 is TGTGCCAGCAGTGATAACACAGGGGGCCAAGAGACCCAGTACTTC.

The CDR3 sequence is CASSIGEAYEQFF. Here the CDR3 DNA reads TGTGCCAGTAGTATAGGAGAGGCTTATGAGCAGTTCTTC. V gene TRBV19 combines with J gene TRBJ2-1; unclear D gene. CDR1 and CDR2 from the germline V gene are LNHDA and SQIVND (reference sequence). Trimming pared 1 base from V and 8 bases from J, leaving 9 bases between. The CDR3 sequence is 13 residues long. Drawing the rest from reference TRBV19 and TRBJ2-1, the complete variable domain is DGGITQSPKYLFRKEGQNVTLSCEQNLNHDAMYWYRQDPGQGLRLIYYSQIVNDFQKGDIAEGYSVSREKKESFPLTVTSAQKNPTAFYLCASSIGEAYEQFFGPGTRLTVL.

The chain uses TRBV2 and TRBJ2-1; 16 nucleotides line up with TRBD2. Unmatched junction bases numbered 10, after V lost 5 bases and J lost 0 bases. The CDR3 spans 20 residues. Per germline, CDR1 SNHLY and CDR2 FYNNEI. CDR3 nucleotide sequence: TGTGCCAGCAGTTACCCCTCGGGACTAGCGGGAGGGAGCTCCTACAATGAGCAGTTCTTC. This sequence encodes CASSYPSGLAGGSSYNEQFF.

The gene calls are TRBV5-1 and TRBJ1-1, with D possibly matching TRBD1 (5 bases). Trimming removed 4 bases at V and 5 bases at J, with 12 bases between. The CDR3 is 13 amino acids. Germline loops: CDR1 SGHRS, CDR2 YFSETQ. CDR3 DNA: TGCGCCAGCAGCCGGGGAGGGGCTACTGAAGCTTTCTTT. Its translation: CASSRGGATEAFF.

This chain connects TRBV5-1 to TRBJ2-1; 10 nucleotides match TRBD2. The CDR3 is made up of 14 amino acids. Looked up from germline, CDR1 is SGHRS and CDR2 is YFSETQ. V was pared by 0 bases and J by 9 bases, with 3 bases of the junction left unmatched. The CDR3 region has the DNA TGCGCCAGCAGCTTGGACGGACTAGCGGCTGAGCAGTTCTTC. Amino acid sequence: CASSLDGLAAEQFF. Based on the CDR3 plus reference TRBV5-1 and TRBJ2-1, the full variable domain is KAGVTQTPRYLIKTRGQQVTLSCSPISGHRSVSWYQQTPGQGLQFLFEYFSETQRNKGNFPGRFSGRQFSNSRSEMNVSTLELGDSALYLCASSLDGLAAEQFFGPGTRLTVL.

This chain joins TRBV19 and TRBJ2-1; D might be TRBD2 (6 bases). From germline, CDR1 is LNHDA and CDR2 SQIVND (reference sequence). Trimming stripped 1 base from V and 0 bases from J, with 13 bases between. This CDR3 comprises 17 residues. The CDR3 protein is CASSIVDGRGSYNEQFF. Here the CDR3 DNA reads TGTGCCAGTAGTATAGTAGACGGGAGAGGCTCCTACAATGAGCAGTTCTTC.

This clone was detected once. The CDR3 DNA reads as TGTGCCAGCAGTGCTGGGGGACAGGGGATCGGGGAGCTGTTTTTT. Protein product: CASSAGGQGIGELFF. The chain recombines TRBV9 with TRBJ2-2, with 10 bases lining up with TRBD1. Germline-derived CDR1 and CDR2 are SGDLS and YYNGEE. Germline trimming cut 5 bases from V and 7 bases from J; bases unmatched to any gene: 8. The CDR3 is 15 residues long.